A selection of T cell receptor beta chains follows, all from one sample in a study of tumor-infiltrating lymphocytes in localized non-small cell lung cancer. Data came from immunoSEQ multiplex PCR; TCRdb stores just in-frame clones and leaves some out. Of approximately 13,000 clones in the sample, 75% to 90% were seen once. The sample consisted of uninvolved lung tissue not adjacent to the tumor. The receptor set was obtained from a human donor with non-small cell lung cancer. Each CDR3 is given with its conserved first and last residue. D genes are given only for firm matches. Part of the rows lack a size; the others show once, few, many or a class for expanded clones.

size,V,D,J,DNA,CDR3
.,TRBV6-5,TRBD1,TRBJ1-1,TGTGCCAGCTCGAGGAGGGCAGGGGGCACTGAAGCTTTCTTT,CASSRRAGGTEAFF
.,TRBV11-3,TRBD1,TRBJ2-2,TGTGCCAGCAGCTTAGTACAGGGGGCGAAAGCCGGGGAGCTGTTTTTT,CASSLVQGAKAGELFF
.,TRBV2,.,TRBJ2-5,TGTGCCAGCGCACTAATTGAGACCCAGTACTTC,CASALIETQYF
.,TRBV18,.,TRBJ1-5,TGTGCCAGCTCACCTGTTGAAAGGCAGCCCCAGCATTTT,CASSPVERQPQHF
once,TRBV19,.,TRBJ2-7,TGTGCCAGTAGTATAAATTTGGGATCCTACGAGCAGTACTTC,CASSINLGSYEQYF
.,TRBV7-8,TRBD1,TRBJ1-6,TGTGCCAGCAGTCAGGGGGGGGAGGCACCCCTCCACTTT,CASSQGGEAPLHF
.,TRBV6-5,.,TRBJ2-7,TGTGCCAGCAGAAGGACGGGCGCCTACGAGCAGTACTTC,CASRRTGAYEQYF
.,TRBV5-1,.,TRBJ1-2,TGCGCCAGCAGCATGGACAGCACTAGAAACTATGGCTACACCTTC,CASSMDSTRNYGYTF
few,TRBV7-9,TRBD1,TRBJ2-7,TGTGCCAGCAGCTTAAACAGGGGTTCCTACGAGCAGTACTTC,CASSLNRGSYEQYF
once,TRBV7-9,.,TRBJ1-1,TGTGCCAGCAGCTTAGGCCGGTCAGGAGGGACCGAAGCTTTCTTT,CASSLGRSGGTEAFF
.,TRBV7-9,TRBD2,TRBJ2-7,TGTGCCAGCAGCTTACCCCAGAGTTCGGGGGGGGCCTACGAGCAGTACTTC,CASSLPQSSGGAYEQYF
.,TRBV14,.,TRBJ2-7,TGTGCCAGCAGCCCCCCGTCGGGGATCCCAGGCTACGAGCAGTACTTC,CASSPPSGIPGYEQYF
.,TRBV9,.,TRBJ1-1,TGTGCCAGCAGCGTAGCCCCGGAGAACACTGAAGCTTTCTTT,CASSVAPENTEAFF
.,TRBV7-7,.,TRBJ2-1,TGTGCTAGCAGCTCAGGGGCTAGCGGCTACAATGAGCAGTTCTTC,CASSSGASGYNEQFF